This entry describes one T cell receptor (beta chain). This table comes from immunoSEQ multiplex PCR, and its TCRdb copy is limited to in-frame clones, with some not included. This sample carries some 95,000 clones, roughly nine tenths of them seen once, and the ten largest clones take approximately 4.5%. The sample is drawn from a study of blood T cell repertoires in COVID-19. CDR1 is SGHRS and CDR2 is YFSETQ in the germline V gene. The V end was cut by 2 bases, the J end by 8 bases, with 14 bases between. CDR3 size: 14 residues. The V call is TRBV5-1, the J call TRBJ1-3; the D gene is possibly TRBD1 (6 bases). Source material: peripheral blood. This sequence originates from a man aged 70 or older with acute or convalescent COVID-19. In DNA form, the CDR3 reads TGCGCCAGCAGCTTTACCACAGGGAGCGACACCATATATTTT. It encodes CASSFTTGSDTIYF.